A single sample is the source of the 15 T cell receptor beta chains below, sequenced in a study of T cell responses to AZD1222 COVID-19 vaccine. Data came from immunoSEQ multiplex PCR; TCRdb stores just in-frame clones and leaves some out. The sample includes roughly 170,000 clones, 94% seen only once; the top ten take more than 1.5%. The sample consisted of peripheral blood, taken 28 days after the second AZD1222 dose. Receptors originate from an adult who received the AZD1222 COVID-19 vaccine.

This sequence joins TRBV10-3 and TRBJ1-6, with D hard to call. V lost 2 bases and J 7 bases, leaving 3 bases between the germline ends. CDR1 and CDR2 from the germline V gene are ENHRY and SYGVKD. There are 12 residues in the CDR3. CDR3 amino acids: CAISEGNSPLHF. In DNA form, the CDR3 reads TGTGCCATCAGTGAGGGGAATTCACCCCTCCACTTT.

The J gene is TRBJ1-6, the V gene TRBV7-2; tentative D call: TRBD1 (5 bases). Deletions cut 3 bases from V and 14 bases from J, with 8 bases between. Germline lookup yields CDR1 SGHTA and CDR2 FQGNSA. The CDR3 spans 11 residues. The CDR3 reads CASSLGVTLHF. Written as DNA, the CDR3 is TGTGCCAGCAGCTTGGGGGTCACCCTCCACTTT.

V is TRBV14 and J is TRBJ2-2, with a weak D call TRBD1 (5 bases). Germline CDR1 SGHDN, CDR2 FVKESK. The CDR3 extends over 15 amino acids. With 0 bases removed from V and 6 bases from J, the gap between germline ends came to 11 bases. The CDR3 protein is CASSQDLRGPGELFF. In DNA form, the CDR3 reads TGTGCCAGCAGCCAAGACCTAAGGGGTCCCGGGGAGCTGTTTTTT.

Here the CDR3 reads CASSVDGGWKLFF. The CDR3 bases are TGTGCCAGCAGCGTAGACGGGGGATGGAAACTGTTTTTT. The chain has TRBV9 and TRBJ1-4, with D possibly matching TRBD1 (5 bases). V was trimmed by 0 bases and J by 11 bases, leaving 11 bases between them. CDR1 is SGDLS and CDR2 is YYNGEE in the germline V gene. The CDR3 extends over 13 amino acids. Together with reference TRBV9 and TRBJ1-4, the CDR3 gives the full variable domain: DSGVTQTPKHLITATGQRVTLRCSPRSGDLSVYWYQQSLDQGLQFLIQYYNGEERAKGNILERFSAQQFPDLHSELNLSSLELGDSALYFCASSVDGGWKLFFGSGTQLSVL.

The chain employs TRBV10-1 and TRBJ2-4; TRBD1 might be the D (6 bases). CDR3 length equals 15 residues. V gave up 2 bases and J gave up 6 bases, with 14 bases separating them. The germline V gene encodes CDR1 WNHNN and CDR2 SYGVQD (reference sequence). This chain's CDR3 is CASSEGGRPGNIQYF. The CDR3 bases are TGCGCCAGCAGTGAGGGGGGCCGCCCTGGAAACATTCAGTACTTC.

The chain uses TRBV27 and TRBJ1-1, with D unclear. The CDR3 runs 13 residues. Germline CDR1 MNHEY, CDR2 SMNVEV (reference sequence). Trimming stripped 6 bases from V and 0 bases from J, with 8 bases between. CDR3 sequence reads: CASSYSLNTEAFF. For the CDR3, the DNA is TGTGCCAGCAGCTACAGCCTGAACACTGAAGCTTTCTTT.

V and J are TRBV15 and TRBJ1-2; weak D call: TRBD1 (5 bases). The CDR3 contains 14 residues. Per germline, CDR1 LNHNV and CDR2 YYDKDF (reference sequence). V was cut by 1 base and J by 8 bases, with 14 bases left in between. CDR3 nucleotides: TGTGCCACCAGCAGAGGCGTGCCGGGGGTGGGCTACACCTTC. Translating it yields CATSRGVPGVGYTF. The complete variable domain, with remaining parts taken from reference TRBV15 and TRBJ1-2, reads DAMVIQNPRYQVTQFGKPVTLSCSQTLNHNVMYWYQQKSSQAPKLLFHYYDKDFNNEADTPDNFQSRRPNTSFCFLDIRSPGLGDTAMYLCATSRGVPGVGYTFGSGTRLTVV.

V is TRBV9 and J is TRBJ1-3; 10 positions agree with TRBD1. The CDR3 loop spans 18 amino acids. CDR1 and CDR2 (germline): SGDLS, YYNGEE. Trimming cost V 0 bases and J 1 base; bases outside gene matches: 7. The CDR3 is CASSVGDRGIRSGNTIYF. Written as DNA, the CDR3 is TGTGCCAGCAGCGTAGGGGACAGGGGAATAAGGTCTGGAAACACCATATATTTT. Full variable domain (outside the CDR3, taken from reference TRBV9 and TRBJ1-3): DSGVTQTPKHLITATGQRVTLRCSPRSGDLSVYWYQQSLDQGLQFLIQYYNGEERAKGNILERFSAQQFPDLHSELNLSSLELGDSALYFCASSVGDRGIRSGNTIYFGEGSWLTVV.

The chain uses TRBV3-1 (or the pseudogene TRBV3-2) and TRBJ1-6; D remains ambiguous. Germline V gene sequence: CDR1 LGHDT, CDR2 YNNKEL (reference sequence). The CDR3 has 13 residues. V lost 0 bases, J lost 13 bases, and 10 bases lay in between. This CDR3 is CASSQDRRFPLHF. DNA of the CDR3: TGTGCCAGCAGCCAAGATCGGAGGTTTCCCCTCCACTTT.

The chain carries TRBV3-1 (or the pseudogene TRBV3-2) and TRBJ2-7; 8 bases line up with TRBD1. V trimming: 2 bases; J trimming: 4 bases; junction bases outside the gene matches: 10. The CDR3 covers 16 residues. Germline CDR1 reads LGHDT; CDR2 reads YNNKEL (reference sequence). CDR3 sequence (DNA): TGTGCCAGCAGCCAATTCGCACGGACAGGGAGATACGAGCAGTACTTC. Encoded protein: CASSQFARTGRYEQYF.

This clone turned up a few times. V usage is TRBV5-1 and J usage is TRBJ2-1, with 9 nucleotides matching TRBD2. CDR1 is SGHRS and CDR2 is YFSETQ in the germline V gene. V shed 0 bases, J shed 1 base, and the junction held 5 bases outside the gene matches. CDR3 size: 17 residues. The chain's CDR3 is CASSLGTSGYSYNEQFF. The CDR3 nucleotides are TGCGCCAGCAGCTTGGGCACTAGCGGGTATTCCTACAATGAGCAGTTCTTC.

This chain uses TRBV3-1 (or the pseudogene TRBV3-2) with TRBJ2-1; D is unresolved. This CDR3 is 13 amino acids long. Germline loops: CDR1 LGHDT, CDR2 YNNKEL (reference sequence). Trimming removed 4 bases at V and 0 bases at J, with 4 bases between. CDR3 sequence (DNA): TGTGCCAGCAGCCGTAGCTCCTACAATGAGCAGTTCTTC. It is translated as CASSRSSYNEQFF.

The chain is built from TRBV19 and TRBJ1-2; possibly TRBD1 for D (5 bases). V gave up 5 bases and J gave up 4 bases, with 14 bases separating them. Germline CDR1 and CDR2: LNHDA and SQIVND (reference sequence). The CDR3 extends over 14 amino acids. CDR3 nucleotide sequence: TGTGCCAGTAGTTCACTCTTGAGGGGCTATGGCTACACCTTC. Protein product: CASSSLLRGYGYTF. The full variable domain, rest sourced from reference TRBV19 and TRBJ1-2, is DGGITQSPKYLFRKEGQNVTLSCEQNLNHDAMYWYRQDPGQGLRLIYYSQIVNDFQKGDIAEGYSVSREKKESFPLTVTSAQKNPTAFYLCASSSLLRGYGYTFGSGTRLTVV.

This chain uses TRBV3-1 (or the pseudogene TRBV3-2) with TRBJ2-2; D could derive from TRBD1 or TRBD2 (5 bases each). Trimming shortened V by 8 bases and J by 1 base, and 5 bases separated the two germline ends. Germline CDR1 and CDR2: LGHDT and YNNKEL (reference sequence). The CDR3 has 12 residues. For the CDR3, the DNA is TGTGCCAGCGGGGGGAACACCGGGGAGCTGTTTTTT. Its translation is CASGGNTGELFF.

DNA of the CDR3: TGCGCCAGCAGCTTGGGACAGGGGTTGGGTGAGCAGTTCTTC. Amino acid sequence: CASSLGQGLGEQFF. The chain joins TRBV5-1 to TRBJ2-1; TRBD1 matches 8 bases. The CDR3 spans 14 residues. The V segment lost 0 bases and the J segment 9 bases; nucleotides outside the gene matches: 5. Germline CDR1 and CDR2: SGHRS and YFSETQ.